The sequence of this T cell receptor beta chain was determined in a study of T cell repertoires in cytomegalovirus infection. Study information: Based on public TCR beta signatures, there were indications of CMV infection and of a matching HLA type.

From the reads, TCRdb called clonotypes with MiXCR, one entry per CDR3 protein. Of 250,000 to 300,000 distinct CDR3 sequences listed, roughly 10% are singletons. With 3 bases removed from V and 8 bases from J, the gap between germline ends came to 14 bases. There are 13 residues in the CDR3. Germline assignment: CDR1 SGHKS and CDR2 YYEKEE (reference sequence). Sequences were obtained from PBMCs. V and J are TRBV5-5 and TRBJ1-2; D ambiguous. The sequence derives from a human donor in good health (CMV status not recorded). Some clones in this sample may be carry-over from other donors' samples. In DNA, the CDR3 is TGTGCCAGCAGCTGGGTTGGTGAAAGGGGCTACACCTTC. Translation gives CASSWVGERGYTF. Variable domain in full (rest from reference TRBV5-5 and TRBJ1-2): DAGVTQSPTHLIKTRGQQVTLRCSPISGHKSVSWYQQVLGQGPQFIFQYYEKEERGRGNFPDRFSARQFPNYSSELNVNALLLGDSALYLCASSWVGERGYTFGSGTRLTVV.